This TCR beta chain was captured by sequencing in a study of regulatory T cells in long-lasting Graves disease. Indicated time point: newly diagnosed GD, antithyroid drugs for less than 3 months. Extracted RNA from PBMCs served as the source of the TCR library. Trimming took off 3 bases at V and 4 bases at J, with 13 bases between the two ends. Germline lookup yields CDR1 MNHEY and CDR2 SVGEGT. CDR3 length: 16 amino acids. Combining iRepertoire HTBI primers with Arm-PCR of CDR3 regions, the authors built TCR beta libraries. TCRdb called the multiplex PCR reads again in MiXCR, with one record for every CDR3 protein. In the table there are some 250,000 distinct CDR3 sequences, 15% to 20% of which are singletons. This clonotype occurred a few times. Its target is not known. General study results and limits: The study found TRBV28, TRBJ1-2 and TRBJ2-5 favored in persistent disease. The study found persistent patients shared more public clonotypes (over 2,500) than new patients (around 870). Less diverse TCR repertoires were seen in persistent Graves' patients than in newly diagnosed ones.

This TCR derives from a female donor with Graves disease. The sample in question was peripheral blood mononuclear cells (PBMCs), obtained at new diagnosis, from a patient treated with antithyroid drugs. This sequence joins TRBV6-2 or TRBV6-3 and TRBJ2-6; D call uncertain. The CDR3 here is CASSYAWARGANVLTF. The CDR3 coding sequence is TGTGCCAGCAGTTATGCTTGGGCGCGCGGGGCCAACGTCCTGACTTTC.